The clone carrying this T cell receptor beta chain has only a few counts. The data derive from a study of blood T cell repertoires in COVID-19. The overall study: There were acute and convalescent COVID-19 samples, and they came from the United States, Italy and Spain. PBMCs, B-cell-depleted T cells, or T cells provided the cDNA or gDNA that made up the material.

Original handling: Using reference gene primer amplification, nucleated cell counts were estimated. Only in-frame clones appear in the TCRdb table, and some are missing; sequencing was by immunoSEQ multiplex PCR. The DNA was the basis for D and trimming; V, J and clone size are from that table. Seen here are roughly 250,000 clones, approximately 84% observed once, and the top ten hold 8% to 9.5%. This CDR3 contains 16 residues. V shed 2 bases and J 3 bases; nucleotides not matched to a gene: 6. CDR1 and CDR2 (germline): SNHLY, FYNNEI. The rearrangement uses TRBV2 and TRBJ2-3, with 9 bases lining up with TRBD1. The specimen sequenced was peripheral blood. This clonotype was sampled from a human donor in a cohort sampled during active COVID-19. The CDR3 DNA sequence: TGTGCCAGCAGTGAAACAGGACAGGGGTGGACAGATACGCAGTATTTT. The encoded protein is CASSETGQGWTDTQYF.